Below, 3 T cell receptor beta chains from the same sample are listed, as sequenced in a study of PD-1 blockade in classical Hodgkin lymphoma. The repertoire was sequenced with immunoSEQ multiplex PCR; TCRdb's copy has only in-frame clones and lacks some. The sample has nearly 25,000 clones; around three quarters are singletons. Time point here: cycle 4 day 1 (C4D1), after six to seven weeks of nivolumab. Exposure to brentuximab vedotin varied, and each patient had relapsed following autologous stem cell transplantation. This material consisted of peripheral blood mononuclear cells (PBMCs), taken before the fourth cycle of nivolumab. The source is a human donor with classical Hodgkin lymphoma.

This clone has only a few counts. The V gene is TRBV7-2, the J gene TRBJ2-3, with TRBD2 identical over 12 bases. Germline V gene data show CDR1 as SGHTA and CDR2 as FQGNSA. J lost 3 bases, V lost 5 bases, and 9 bases had no gene match. This CDR3 spans 17 amino acids. The CDR3 region is CASSPRASGGGTDTQYF. The CDR3 coding sequence is TGTGCCAGCAGCCCCCGCGCTAGCGGGGGGGGTACAGATACGCAGTATTTT.

The genes are TRBV20-1 and TRBJ2-7; D unclear. Germline V CDR1 and CDR2: DFQATT, SNEGSKA (reference sequence). Between the trimmed V and J ends, which lost 6 bases and 5 bases, there was a span of 11 bases. This CDR3 spans 11 amino acids. CDR3 sequence (DNA): TGCAGTGCACGGCAGAACCACGAGCAGTACGTC. Amino acids: CSARQNHEQYV.

CDR3 sequence reads: CASSSRDSGNTIYF. In DNA, the CDR3 is TGTGCCAGCAGCTCCCGGGACTCTGGAAACACCATATATTTT. The V gene is TRBV7-2, the J gene TRBJ1-3; D uncertain. The germline CDR1 and CDR2 sequences are SGHTA and FQGNSA. The CDR3 runs 14 residues. The V end lost 4 bases, the J end lost 0 bases, and 7 bases lay between the germline ends.